This TCR beta chain originates from a study of OX40 agonist ivuxolimab in advanced cancers. Regarding the study in general: Ivuxolimab was a fully human IgG2 agonistic monoclonal antibody targeting the costimulatory receptor OX40 (CD134). The point of sequencing TCRbeta in the periphery was to test whether ivuxolimab changed TCR sequence diversity and drove clonal T-cell expansion. Three dose-escalation patients achieved partial responses, one with hepatocellular carcinoma and two with cutaneous melanoma. Among the 52 dose-escalation patients, some 19 had hepatocellular carcinoma, approximately 15 melanoma, 9 renal cell carcinoma and 9 head and neck cancer. The monotherapy dose-escalation portion (N of about 57 patients) of the phase I ivuxolimab trial is reported in the paper. Patients were allowed to have had prior anti-PD-1, anti-PD-L1 or anti-CTLA-4 therapy, and around 37% of the dose-escalation patients had previously received checkpoint inhibitors. Intravenous ivuxolimab was administered to patients every 2 weeks at six dose levels: 0.01, 0.1, 0.3, 1.5, 3 and 10 mg/kg. In the dose-escalation cohort, about four fifths of patients were male, and the mean age was roughly 60 years with a range of roughly 23 to 79. On the study overall, not on this receptor specifically: Partial responders in the 0.1-3.0 mg/kg groups had among the lowest normalized peripheral clonal expansion, especially among CD8+ T cells. Low levels of normalized T-cell clonal expansion were also shown by some nonresponding patients. On average, CD8+ T cells showed more expanded clones than CD4+ T cells after ivuxolimab. At doses of 0.1 to 3.0 mg/kg, clonal expansion of both CD4+ and CD8+ T cells in blood was seen between baseline and week 6. Which antigens the clonally expanded peripheral T cells were specific for was not determined.

For sequencing of the TCRbeta CDR3 region, genomic DNA was extracted from the sorted cells. The immunoSEQ Assay was used for sequencing of TCRbeta CDR3 regions. The table was pulled from immuneACCESS by TCRdb, which kept in-frame rearrangements only. Such tables lose some clones; where checked, under half of the loss comes from unresolved V genes, and the rest has no known cause. This sample lists 50,000 or so clones; over 85% were detected once. The top ten clones comprise 24% of the sample. Patients with a history of autoimmune disease or receiving systemic immunosuppression were excluded from the trial. In every dose cohort, peripheral blood was drawn for TCR sequencing at baseline, cycle 4 day 1, and cycle 7 day 1. Samples came from an open-label, multicenter, first-in-human phase I dose-escalation trial of ivuxolimab. The trial enrolled adults with locally advanced or metastatic head and neck squamous cell, hepatocellular, melanoma or renal cell carcinoma. Before TCR sequencing, CD4+ T cells and CD8+ T cells were sorted from peripheral blood as separate populations.

A word on this clone: The antigen it recognizes is unknown. No base qualities exist here, and no much larger clone lies one base off it.

V was cut back by 0 bases and J by 6 bases, leaving a gap of 16 bases between them. Including cysteine and phenylalanine, the CDR3 has 16 amino acids. The sequence is cut down to CDR3 DNA, 48 bases in frame from base 1. The germline V gene (reference sequence) provides CDR1 LNHNV and CDR2 YYDKDF. This TCR was sampled from an adult with an advanced solid tumor such as melanoma, head and neck, liver or kidney cancer. The chain is assembled from TRBV15 and TRBJ2-3; TRBD1 is perhaps the D gene, given 5 matching bases. Sequences were derived from CD4+ or CD8+ T cells sorted from blood, sampled in a trial of the OX40 agonist ivuxolimab. The CDR3 protein sequence reads: CATSRDQGLPRDTQYF. The DNA sequence reads TGTGCCACCAGCAGAGATCAGGGCCTGCCCCGGGATACGCAGTATTTT.